This passage covers 19 T cell receptor beta chains from one sample sequenced in a study of T cells in Graves' hyperthyroidism and ophthalmopathy. There were TCR beta CDR3 regions amplified from RNA transcripts. The TCR CDR3 was amplified in a first-round RT-PCR using the HTBI primer set. Each CDR3 protein gets one entry after TCRdb re-called the multiplex PCR reads with MiXCR. The repertoire holds 450,000 to 500,000 distinct CDR3 sequences, with 22% as singletons. Sequencing was performed on blood. Receptor source: a woman aged 70 to 79 with Graves' ophthalmopathy.

This clonotype was counted a few times. CDR3 nucleotide sequence: TGTGCCAGCAGCTTACTCAGTTTGGAGCAGTATTTT. Translated, it gives CASSLLSLEQYF. The chain recombines TRBV7-9 with TRBJ2-3; D is ambiguous. V was cut by 2 bases and J by 11 bases, with 11 bases left in between. This CDR3 has 12 residues. Germline-derived CDR1 and CDR2 are SEHNR and FQNEAQ (reference sequence).

There are many counts of this clonotype. The rearrangement joins TRBV2 to TRBJ2-3; 7 bases agree with TRBD2. With 4 bases clipped from V and 2 bases from J, the junction kept 12 bases outside the gene matches. This CDR3 is built from 17 residues. Looked up from germline, CDR1 is SNHLY and CDR2 is FYNNEI. CDR3 DNA sequence: TGTGCCAGCAGTGCCCACCCCGGGAGGTCCCCCACAGATACGCAGTATTTT. It translates to CASSAHPGRSPTDTQYF.

The genes are TRBV19 and TRBJ2-1; D is unresolved. The CDR3 runs 16 residues. The germline CDR1 and CDR2 sequences are LNHDA and SQIVND (reference sequence). V was clipped by 4 bases and J by 0 bases, with 13 bases between them. The CDR3 sequence: CASSRDRRPSYNEQFF. As DNA, the CDR3 is TGTGCCAGTAGTAGAGATAGACGGCCCTCCTACAATGAGCAGTTCTTC.

V and J are TRBV4-1 and TRBJ2-1; D unresolved. V was cut by 1 base and J by 10 bases, with 11 bases left in between. Germline V gene sequence: CDR1 MGHRA, CDR2 YSYEKL. There are 13 residues in the CDR3. Here the CDR3 reads CASSQAGVYEQFF. CDR3 sequence (DNA): TGCGCCAGCAGCCAAGCAGGTGTTTACGAGCAGTTCTTC.

This clonotype turned up a few times. The chain recombines TRBV6-1 with TRBJ1-5; maybe TRBD1 (5 bases). Germline V gene lookup returns CDR1 MNHNS and CDR2 SASEGT. The CDR3 has 14 amino acids. V shed 2 bases and J shed 9 bases, with 14 bases lying between them. CDR3 in DNA: TGTGCCAGCAGTGAATCAGGGTACCCAAGGCCCCAGCATTTT. Protein: CASSESGYPRPQHF.

The CDR3: CASSLTSPTDTQYF. CDR3 nucleotides: TGTGCCAGCAGCTTGACTAGCCCCACAGATACGCAGTATTTT. The genes are TRBV7-9 and TRBJ2-3; 7 bases are shared with TRBD2. Germline V CDR1 and CDR2: SEHNR, FQNEAQ (reference sequence). V shed 3 bases, J shed 2 bases, and the junction held 2 bases outside the gene matches. This CDR3 has 14 amino acids.

This clonotype has a count of ten or more. The CDR3 nucleotides are TGTGCCAGCAGCTTCGACAGGGGAGCGGAGACCCAGTACTTC. Amino acids: CASSFDRGAETQYF. V usage is TRBV7-2 and J usage is TRBJ2-5, with 8 bases fitting TRBD1. Germline V gene sequence: CDR1 SGHTA, CDR2 FQGNSA. V lost 3 bases, J lost 5 bases, and 5 bases stayed unmatched. The length of the CDR3 is 14 residues.

The J gene is TRBJ2-3, the V gene TRBV2; D is ambiguous. The CDR3 extends over 12 amino acids. Trimming took 4 bases from V and 4 from J, leaving 6 bases between them. CDR1 SNHLY and CDR2 FYNNEI come from the germline V gene. In DNA, the CDR3 is TGTGCCAGCAGTGCGATCTCAGATACGCAGTATTTT. As protein: CASSAISDTQYF.

V gene TRBV6-1 combines with J gene TRBJ1-3; TRBD1 is a possible D gene (5 bases). The V end was cut by 0 bases, the J end by 6 bases, with 9 bases between. The germline gives CDR1 MNHNS, CDR2 SASEGT. The CDR3 extends over 14 amino acids. The chain's CDR3 is CASSEAGGANTIYF. The CDR3, as DNA: TGTGCCAGCAGTGAAGCCGGTGGGGCAAACACCATATATTTT.

The table lists this clonotype with a few counts. The chain carries TRBV9 and TRBJ2-3; tentatively, D is TRBD1 (5 bases). The germline V gene has CDR1 SGDLS and CDR2 YYNGEE. CDR3 length: 15 residues. V gave up 2 bases and J gave up 2 bases, with 12 bases separating them. CDR3 loop: CASSVGRLNTDTQYF. CDR3 nucleotides: TGTGCCAGCAGCGTGGGGCGGTTGAACACAGATACGCAGTATTTT.

The chain uses TRBV6-5 and TRBJ1-1; D is perhaps TRBD1 (5 bases). V was pared by 3 bases and J by 0 bases, with 20 bases between. The CDR3 is made up of 18 amino acids. Germline V CDR1 and CDR2: MNHEY, SVGAGI. The CDR3, as DNA: TGTGCCAGCAGTTATGGATATTGGGGGGTTCCCCTGAACACTGAAGCTTTCTTT. This gives the protein CASSYGYWGVPLNTEAFF.

The V and J genes are TRBV27 and TRBJ2-1; 9 bases align to TRBD2. With 0 bases clipped from V and 5 bases from J, the junction kept 17 bases outside the gene matches. The CDR3 totals 20 residues. Germline CDR1 reads MNHEY; CDR2 reads SMNVEV (reference sequence). The CDR3: CASSLSLLFSGRKTDNEQFF. For the CDR3, the DNA is TGTGCCAGCAGTTTATCGCTACTCTTTAGCGGGAGAAAAACTGACAATGAGCAGTTCTTC.

The genes are TRBV18 and TRBJ2-2; perhaps TRBD1 as D (6 bases). The CDR3 is 15 amino acids. Germline V CDR1 and CDR2: KGHSH, LQKENI. V lost 6 bases and J 0 bases, leaving 11 bases between the germline ends. The CDR3 region has the DNA TGTGCCAGCTCTCGGGACACCGCGAACACCGGGGAGCTGTTTTTT. Translation: CASSRDTANTGELFF.

This rearrangement joins TRBV10-2 to TRBJ1-2; D is perhaps TRBD1 (5 bases). V shed 4 bases and J shed 8 bases, with 14 bases lying between them. The CDR3 extends over 13 amino acids. Germline V gene sequence: CDR1 WSHSY, CDR2 SAAADI. CDR3 in DNA: TGCGCCAGCAGTGTTCTAGGGGCTGGGGGCTACACCTTC. It encodes CASSVLGAGGYTF.

This clonotype was seen a few times. The chain couples TRBV5-1 to TRBJ2-2; the D gene is possibly TRBD1 (6 bases). The CDR3 spans 14 residues. Germline V CDR1 and CDR2: SGHRS, YFSETQ. The V end lost 4 bases, the J end lost 6 bases, and 13 bases lay between the germline ends. CDR3 loop: CASSRPTGPGELFF. In DNA, the CDR3 is TGCGCCAGCAGCCGTCCGACAGGACCCGGGGAGCTGTTTTTT.

This clonotype was seen a handful of times. Written as DNA, the CDR3 is TGTGCCATCAGCCACGACAGGGGCCACCCCAGCGTCTATGGCTACACCTTC. Its translation is CAISHDRGHPSVYGYTF. This rearrangement joins TRBV10-3 to TRBJ1-2; 8 nucleotides line up with TRBD1. Germline CDR1 ENHRY, CDR2 SYGVKD. Unmatched junction bases numbered 16, after V lost 6 bases and J lost 4 bases. The CDR3 totals 17 residues.

The gene calls are TRBV27 and TRBJ1-3; no definite D call. From germline, CDR1 is MNHEY and CDR2 SMNVEV (reference sequence). V lost 6 bases, J lost 6 bases, and 15 bases lay in between. The CDR3 loop spans 14 amino acids. CDR3 sequence: CASRSSGQPNTIYF. The CDR3 DNA reads TGTGCCAGCAGGTCCTCCGGGCAACCAAACACCATATATTTT.

The V and J genes are TRBV4-1 and TRBJ2-1, with 7 bases lining up with TRBD2. With 0 bases clipped from V and 4 bases from J, the junction kept 6 bases outside the gene matches. CDR1 is MGHRA and CDR2 is YSYEKL in the germline V gene. This CDR3 contains 16 residues. DNA of the CDR3: TGCGCCAGCAGCCAAGACCGTCTAGCGGTATACAATGAGCAGTTCTTC. Translated: CASSQDRLAVYNEQFF.

The chain combines TRBV6-2 or TRBV6-3 with TRBJ2-1, with D maybe TRBD2 (6 bases). CDR1 is MNHEY and CDR2 is SVGEGT in the germline V gene. The CDR3 contains 10 residues. With 10 bases removed from V and 10 bases from J, the gap between germline ends came to 11 bases. The CDR3 region is CATLAGEQFF. As DNA, the CDR3 is TGTGCCACCCTTGCGGGAGAGCAGTTCTTC.